Following are 31 T cell receptor beta chains from one sample sequenced in a study of blood T cells in healthy people across ages. Alongside a J-beta primer mix, a sample-barcoded 5' primer served in a second PCR lasting roughly 6 to 11 cycles. TCRdb re-derived calls from the 5' RACE reads in MiXCR, one entry per CDR3 protein. The table records approximately 830,000 distinct CDR3 sequences, under 80% of them present only once. Sequences were obtained from blood. These receptors all come from a man aged 25-40 years in good health.

The chain joins TRBV12-3 or TRBV12-4 to TRBJ2-2; D gene unclear. This CDR3 region has 13 residues. The V end was cut by 6 bases, the J end by 4 bases, with 9 bases between. DNA for the CDR3: TGTGCCAGCAGCCCCCTCGTCACCGGGGAGCTGTTTTTT. Protein product: CASSPLVTGELFF.

The chain links TRBV10-3 to TRBJ2-7; tentative D call: TRBD1 (5 bases). The end of the DNA is better explained by TRBJ2-5, so the J call may be wrong. The CDR3 loop spans 15 amino acids. From germline, CDR1 is ENHRY and CDR2 SYGVKD. Here the CDR3 reads CAISESGRVGETQYF. The CDR3 nucleotides are TGTGCCATCAGTGAGTCTGGCAGGGTAGGCGAGACCCAGTACTTC.

This clonotype was detected a few times. CDR3 amino acids: CASSLSTGAYYEQYF. CDR3 DNA: TGCGCCAGCAGCCTCTCGACAGGGGCCTACTACGAGCAGTACTTC. This sequence joins TRBV5-1 and TRBJ2-7, with TRBD1 identical over 8 bases. From germline, CDR1 is SGHRS and CDR2 YFSETQ. CDR3 length equals 15 residues. Germline trimming cut 4 bases from V and 3 bases from J; bases unmatched to any gene: 9.

This clonotype was detected a few times. The chain recombines TRBV4-3 with TRBJ2-7; D possibly corresponds to TRBD2 (5 bases). Germline V gives CDR1 LGHNA, CDR2 YSLEER. The V and J ends lost 0 bases and 4 bases respectively, with 13 bases between them. The length of the CDR3 is 15 residues. The CDR3 sequence: CASSQEYGVGYEQYF. CDR3 bases: TGCGCCAGCAGCCAAGAATACGGGGTCGGGTACGAGCAGTACTTC.

The CDR3 sequence: CASSFTGNETQYF. The DNA of the CDR3 is TGTGCCAGCAGCTTCACAGGGAATGAGACCCAGTACTTC. The chain combines TRBV6-2 or TRBV6-3 with TRBJ2-5, with a weak D call TRBD1 (6 bases). The length of the CDR3 is 13 residues. V lost 6 bases to trimming and J lost 5 bases, with 13 bases between them. Germline CDR1 reads MNHEY; CDR2 reads SVGEGT.

J is TRBJ1-2 and V is TRBV6-5; D is ambiguous. V was shortened by 1 base and J by 4 bases, with 4 bases between the two germline ends. Germline V CDR1 and CDR2: MNHEY, SVGAGI. The CDR3 consists of 12 residues. CDR3 residues: CASSYLGYGYTF. The CDR3, as DNA: TGTGCCAGCAGTTACTTGGGCTATGGCTACACCTTC.

The CDR3 loop reads CATSMTTSVFNEQFF. CDR3 bases: TGTGCCACCAGTATGACTACCAGTGTGTTCAATGAGCAGTTCTTC. V and J are TRBV24-1 and TRBJ2-1; TRBD2 is a possible D gene (5 bases). Looked up from germline, CDR1 is KGHDR and CDR2 is SFDVKD. This CDR3 is built from 15 residues. With 6 bases removed from V and 6 bases from J, the gap between germline ends came to 17 bases.

This clonotype was counted only a few times. The chain is built from TRBV9 and TRBJ2-6, with D unresolved. From germline, CDR1 is SGDLS and CDR2 YYNGEE. Trimming took 7 bases from V and 0 from J, leaving 8 bases between them. The length of the CDR3 is 14 residues. CDR3 sequence reads: CASSAGSGANVLTF. For the CDR3, the DNA is TGTGCCAGCTCGGCAGGCTCTGGGGCCAACGTCCTGACTTTC.

The J gene is TRBJ1-2, the V gene TRBV29-1, with 8 bases matching TRBD1. This CDR3 has 15 amino acids. Germline CDR1 reads SQVTM; CDR2 reads ANQGSEA. V lost 5 bases to trimming and J lost 5 bases; unmatched junction nucleotides: 13. Here the CDR3 DNA reads TGCAGCGTTCGTGACCCCGACAGGGGCGATTATGGCTACACCTTC. As protein: CSVRDPDRGDYGYTF.

This sequence joins TRBV4-2 and TRBJ2-5, with 7 bases lining up with TRBD2. CDR3 length: 15 residues. The germline CDR1 and CDR2 sequences are LGHNA and YNFKEQ. The V gene end was trimmed by 0 bases and the J gene end by 2 bases; junction bases not matched to a gene: 3. CDR3 in amino acids: CASSQDAGEQETQYF. CDR3 DNA: TGTGCCAGCAGCCAAGATGCGGGGGAGCAAGAGACCCAGTACTTC.

The chain recombines TRBV4-3 with TRBJ1-2; the D gene is possibly TRBD1 (5 bases). This CDR3 contains 16 residues. V was cut by 1 base and J by 4 bases, with 16 bases left in between. Looked up from germline, CDR1 is LGHNA and CDR2 is YSLEER. The CDR3 spells CASSQVSAGRGYGYTF. In DNA form, the CDR3 reads TGCGCCAGCAGCCAAGTTTCCGCAGGGCGGGGCTATGGCTACACCTTC.

This chain joins TRBV20-1 and TRBJ1-4, with D perhaps matching TRBD1 (5 bases). V lost 0 bases to trimming and J lost 8 bases, with 16 bases between them. The CDR3 spans 15 residues. CDR1 DFQATT and CDR2 SNEGSKA come from the germline V gene (reference sequence). CDR3 bases: TGCAGTGCTAGAGAGAGGTCAGGGTTAGGAGAAAAACTGTTTTTT. This gives the protein CSARERSGLGEKLFF.

This chain links TRBV2 with TRBJ2-7; 8 bases fit TRBD1. This CDR3 comprises 15 residues. The V and J ends lost 5 bases and 1 base, in that order; junction bases with no gene match: 7. The V gene's germline CDR1 is SNHLY and CDR2 FYNNEI. The CDR3 protein is CASSRQGTSSYEQYF. The DNA of the CDR3 is TGTGCCAGCAGTCGACAGGGGACCTCATCCTACGAGCAGTACTTC.

This chain links TRBV7-9 with TRBJ2-3, with D unclear. This CDR3 contains 13 residues. V dropped 1 base and J dropped 6 bases, with 8 bases sitting between them. Germline assignment: CDR1 SEHNR and CDR2 FQNEAQ (reference sequence). CDR3 residues: CASSLGRMDTQYF. In DNA form, the CDR3 reads TGTGCCAGCAGCTTAGGCAGAATGGATACGCAGTATTTT.

The chain is built from TRBV6-5 and TRBJ2-7, with unresolved D. The V gene lost 0 bases and the J gene lost 1 base, with 10 bases spanning the gap. This CDR3 is 15 amino acids long. Germline V gene lookup returns CDR1 MNHEY and CDR2 SVGAGI. As DNA, the CDR3 is TGTGCCAGCAGTTACTCTTCCGACATTTCCTACGAGCAGTACTTC. Amino acids: CASSYSSDISYEQYF.

The chain is built from TRBV12-3 or TRBV12-4 and TRBJ1-1; D is unclear. CDR3 size: 14 residues. V was shortened by 5 bases and J by 3 bases, with 13 bases between the two germline ends. The CDR3 DNA follows: TGTGCCAGCAGTGTGGACGGAGATGACACTGAAGCTTTCTTT. It encodes CASSVDGDDTEAFF.

This clonotype was observed many times. The chain has TRBV29-1 and TRBJ2-7; D is unclear. Between the trimmed V and J ends, which lost 3 bases and 0 bases, there was a span of 15 bases. The germline V gene has CDR1 SQVTM and CDR2 ANQGSEA. CDR3 length: 15 amino acids. Here the CDR3 reads CSVDLWTGSSYEQYF. In nucleotides, the CDR3 is TGCAGCGTTGATTTGTGGACCGGCAGCTCCTACGAGCAGTACTTC.

The chain links TRBV5-1 to TRBJ2-7; weak D call: TRBD1 (5 bases). The length of the CDR3 is 14 residues. Germline assignment: CDR1 SGHRS and CDR2 YFSETQ. The germline V and J ends were trimmed by 4 bases and 4 bases, with 15 bases remaining between them. The CDR3 reads CASSPGHKTYEQYF. The CDR3 DNA sequence: TGCGCCAGCAGCCCAGGACATAAAACGTACGAGCAGTACTTC.

The chain uses TRBV18 and TRBJ2-4; D may be TRBD1 or TRBD2 (5 bases each). This CDR3 region has 16 residues. The V and J ends lost 6 bases and 13 bases respectively, with 28 bases between them. Germline V gene lookup returns CDR1 KGHSH and CDR2 LQKENI. This chain's CDR3 is CASSLFWDPQRGEQYF. Here the CDR3 DNA reads TGTGCCAGCTCTCTATTCTGGGACCCCCAGAGGGGAGAGCAGTACTTC.

The CDR3 protein is CASRDREDTGELFF. In nucleotides, the CDR3 is TGCGCCAGCAGGGACAGAGAAGACACCGGGGAGCTGTTTTTT. J is TRBJ2-2 and V is TRBV10-2; D possibly corresponds to TRBD1 (6 bases). Germline-derived CDR1 and CDR2 are WSHSY and SAAADI. Trimming stripped 6 bases from V and 3 bases from J, with 11 bases between. The CDR3 is 14 residues long.

This clonotype has more than one count but fewer than ten. DNA of the CDR3: TGTGCCAGCAGTTTATCCGGAGCCTTGTACTTC. Translated: CASSLSGALYF. The V call is TRBV12-3 or TRBV12-4, the J call TRBJ2-5; D is undetermined. CDR3 length equals 11 residues. V dropped 2 bases and J dropped 13 bases, with 11 bases sitting between them.

The V call is TRBV6-1, the J call TRBJ2-1, with 11 positions matching TRBD1. Germline lookup yields CDR1 MNHNS and CDR2 SASEGT. This CDR3 is 15 amino acids long. V was clipped by 8 bases and J by 3 bases; unmatched bases: 6. The CDR3 spells CASHRGTGGYNEQFF. In DNA form, the CDR3 reads TGTGCCAGCCACCGAGGGACAGGGGGCTACAATGAGCAGTTCTTC.

V usage is TRBV29-1 and J usage is TRBJ2-7, with a weak D call TRBD1 (5 bases). Germline CDR1 SQVTM, CDR2 ANQGSEA. Trimming removed 6 bases at V and 4 bases at J, with 16 bases between. CDR3 size: 13 residues. CDR3: CSVIPWGSYEQYF. CDR3 DNA sequence: TGCAGCGTCATACCGTGGGGCAGTTACGAGCAGTACTTC.

J is TRBJ2-7 and V is TRBV7-9, with 7 bases lining up with TRBD1. CDR3 length equals 14 residues. Trimming removed 5 bases from V and 9 bases from J; junction bases left unmatched: 13. Germline loops: CDR1 SEHNR, CDR2 FQNEAQ (reference sequence). The CDR3 coding sequence is TGTGCCAGCAGCAGTACAGGGGATCTCTGGGGGCAGTACTTC. It yields the protein CASSSTGDLWGQYF.

This clonotype was counted between two and nine times. The chain combines TRBV28 with TRBJ2-7; TRBD1 matches 10 bases. V dropped 3 bases and J dropped 6; count of bases not matched to a gene: 5. The germline gives CDR1 MDHEN, CDR2 SYDVKM. The CDR3 has 14 residues. The CDR3 nucleotides are TGTGCCAGCAGTTTCCCGGGACAGGGGCTCGAGCAGTACTTC. Translated: CASSFPGQGLEQYF.

The chain combines TRBV6-2 or TRBV6-3 with TRBJ2-6; TRBD1 matches at 8 bases. Germline lookup yields CDR1 MNHEY and CDR2 SVGEGT. The CDR3 contains 16 residues. J gave up 3 bases and V 5 bases, and 6 bases lay outside the gene matches. The CDR3 sequence is CASSRWTGRGANVLTF. The CDR3 DNA reads TGTGCCAGCAGTCGCTGGACAGGGCGTGGGGCCAACGTCCTGACTTTC.

The rearrangement links TRBV20-1 to TRBJ2-5; no definite D call. Germline CDR1 and CDR2: DFQATT and SNEGSKA (reference sequence). Trimming removed 4 bases at V and 5 bases at J, with 17 bases between. This CDR3 is built from 14 residues. The CDR3 coding sequence is TGCAGTGCTAAGCCACTTAACTCAGCGGAGACCCAGTACTTC. Translation: CSAKPLNSAETQYF.

This clonotype was seen more than once but under ten times. The V call is TRBV7-9, the J call TRBJ2-3; D not certain. This CDR3 spans 13 amino acids. V lost 11 bases and J 2 bases, leaving 14 bases between the germline ends. CDR1 is SEHNR, CDR2 FQNEAQ, per germline (reference sequence). The CDR3 bases are TGTGCCCCCGGCGGTATAACCACAGATACGCAGTATTTT. Translation: CAPGGITTDTQYF. Complete variable domain (other parts from reference TRBV7-9 and TRBJ2-3): DTGVSQNPRHKITKRGQNVTFRCDPISEHNRLYWYRQTLGQGPEFLTYFQNEAQLEKSRLLSDRFSAERPKGSFSTLEIQRTEQGDSAMYLCAPGGITTDTQYFGPGTRLTVL.

A few counts support this clonotype. The V and J genes are TRBV7-2 and TRBJ2-1; TRBD2 matches 9 bases. The CDR3 extends over 17 amino acids. Germline V gene data show CDR1 as SGHTA and CDR2 as FQGNSA. V was clipped by 1 base and J by 4 bases; unmatched bases: 8. Written as DNA, the CDR3 is TGTGCCAGCAGCTTAGGGCCGCGGGGGGGCTCGTACAATGAGCAGTTCTTC. Protein product: CASSLGPRGGSYNEQFF.

This clonotype was recorded a few times. V is TRBV29-1 and J is TRBJ1-2; TRBD1 is a possible D gene (5 bases). Trimming shortened V by 4 bases and J by 6 bases, and 12 bases separated the two germline ends. Germline V gives CDR1 SQVTM, CDR2 ANQGSEA. The CDR3 totals 12 residues. CDR3 sequence (DNA): TGCAGCGTTGTGTGGGGGTCCCATGGCTACACCTTC. Translation gives CSVVWGSHGYTF.

Remarks on this clonotype: An end of the junction differs from the germline gene, which may be a read error. V is TRBV7-9 and J is TRBJ2-4; 7 positions match TRBD2. The CDR3 has 14 amino acids. Germline V gives CDR1 SEHNR, CDR2 FQNEAQ (reference sequence). The CDR3: CTSSVTSALGTQYF. Here the CDR3 DNA reads TGTACCAGCAGCGTAACTAGCGCCCTTGGCACCCAGTACTTC.